Below are 27 T cell receptor beta chains sequenced from a single sample in a study of post-analysis software for immune sequencing data. These TCRs' antigens remain unknown. Overall study results and limits: Roughly 5 TRBV segments occurring more often in patients than controls included TRBV5-6, TRBV5-1 and TRBV20-1.

Prepared TCR beta cDNA libraries contained unique molecular identifiers. TCRdb called the PCR reads again in MiXCR, with one record for every CDR3 protein. There are about 260,000 distinct CDR3 sequences in the sample; roughly a third occur only once, and around 4.7% lies in the top ten. What was sequenced was blood. These receptors all come from a girl aged 10-17 years with multiple sclerosis.

In its sample, this clonotype was seen many times. V gene TRBV12-5 combines with J gene TRBJ2-6; 8 bases line up with TRBD1. CDR3 size: 14 residues. The V gene's germline CDR1 is LGHNT and CDR2 FRNRAP. V was pared by 5 bases and J by 9 bases, with 6 bases of the junction left unmatched. The CDR3: CASGPGQGDNVLTF. CDR3 DNA: TGTGCTAGTGGTCCTGGACAGGGAGACAACGTCCTGACTTTC.

Note on this clonotype: A much bigger clone sits one base away, suggesting this may be a read error. The chain uses TRBV20-1 and TRBJ2-7; 11 nucleotides line up with TRBD1. Per the germline V gene, CDR1 is DFQATT and CDR2 is SNEGSKA (reference sequence). The CDR3 spans 14 residues. CDR3 coding DNA: TGCAGTGTTAGAGGGGGACAGGGGGCCTACGAGCAGTACTTC. Translated: CSVRGGQGAYEQYF.

Notes on this clonotype: A much bigger clone sits one base away, suggesting this may be a read error. The chain carries TRBV24-1 and TRBJ2-1; D is possibly TRBD1 (6 bases). The CDR3 spans 16 residues. Germline values: CDR1 KGHDR, CDR2 SFDVKD. The CDR3 bases are TGTGCCACCGGTGACAGGACCGGGCGAGTCGGCCCTGAGCAGTTCTTC. Its protein is CATGDRTGRVGPEQFF.

This clonotype was observed at least ten times. CDR3 in DNA: TGTGCCAGCAGCGAGCGGCGGTACACAGATACGCAGTATTTT. This sequence encodes CASSERRYTDTQYF. The chain links TRBV6-1 to TRBJ2-3; perhaps TRBD2 as D (5 bases). Germline CDR1 is MNHNS and CDR2 is SASEGT. This CDR3 spans 14 amino acids. Trimming removed 6 bases at V and 2 bases at J, with 12 bases between.

The CDR3 loop is CASSSITGDTGELFF. The CDR3, as DNA: TGTGCCAGCAGTTCCATTACAGGGGACACCGGGGAGCTGTTTTTT. The chain couples TRBV12-3 or TRBV12-4 to TRBJ2-2; 7 positions match TRBD1. The CDR3 loop spans 15 amino acids. The ends lost 4 bases at V and 3 bases at J; junction bases unmatched: 5.

This clonotype has more than one count but fewer than ten. V and J are TRBV5-1 and TRBJ1-4, with TRBD1 as a possible D gene (5 bases). Germline V gene lookup returns CDR1 SGHRS and CDR2 YFSETQ. V was trimmed by 3 bases and J by 5 bases, leaving 17 bases between them. The CDR3 is 16 residues long. The CDR3 DNA is TGCGCCAGCAGCTCGTTTCCCGGGACGGCCAATGAAAAACTGTTTTTT. This codes for CASSSFPGTANEKLFF.

In regard to this clonotype: The junction does not match germline at one end; this may be a read error. The gene calls are TRBV14 and TRBJ1-4; D is unclear. Germline assignment: CDR1 SGHDN and CDR2 FVKESK. The CDR3 loop spans 14 amino acids. The CDR3 nucleotides read TGTGCCAGCAGCCAACTCTCGGGTGGCGAAAAACGGTTTTTT. Protein sequence: CASSQLSGGEKRFF. The full variable domain, completed using reference TRBV14 and TRBJ1-4, is EAGVTQFPSHSVIEKGQTVTLRCDPISGHDNLYWYRRVMGKEIKFLLHFVKESKQDESGMPNNRFLAERTGGTYSTLKVQPAELEDSGVYFCASSQLSGGEKRFFGSGTQLSVL.

This clonotype has a handful of counts. The chain has TRBV6-6 and TRBJ1-6; D gene ambiguous. Germline CDR1 is MNHNY and CDR2 is SVGAGI (reference sequence). The germline V and J ends were trimmed by 6 bases and 0 bases, with 12 bases remaining between them. The CDR3 runs 16 residues. This CDR3 is CASRGKESSYNSPLHF. Here the CDR3 DNA reads TGTGCCAGCAGGGGGAAAGAGAGCTCCTATAATTCACCCCTCCACTTT.

The gene calls are TRBV12-3 or TRBV12-4 and TRBJ2-1; 10 bases fit TRBD2. This CDR3 has 12 residues. The V segment lost 7 bases and the J segment 10 bases; nucleotides outside the gene matches: 4. The CDR3 nucleotides are TGTGCCAGCACCAGACTAGCGGGCGAGCAGTTCTTC. Translation: CASTRLAGEQFF.

The rearrangement uses TRBV9 and TRBJ1-1; a weak D match, TRBD1 (5 bases). The CDR3 has 14 amino acids. The ends were cut back, 4 bases at V and 1 base at J, with 11 bases in the middle. The germline V gene has CDR1 SGDLS and CDR2 YYNGEE. The CDR3 region has the DNA TGTGCCAGCAGCCTTAGCGACAGGAACACTGAAGCTTTCTTT. Its translation is CASSLSDRNTEAFF.

This clonotype came up many times. The chain is built from TRBV27 and TRBJ1-1; D unresolved. Germline lookup yields CDR1 MNHEY and CDR2 SMNVEV (reference sequence). This CDR3 is 13 amino acids long. The V end was cut by 3 bases, the J end by 0 bases, with 5 bases between. The CDR3 is CASSFNMNTEAFF. CDR3 nucleotide sequence: TGTGCCAGCAGTTTCAACATGAACACTGAAGCTTTCTTT.

As concerns this clonotype: This may be a read error: a much more frequent sequence differs by one nucleotide. The V gene is TRBV2, the J gene TRBJ2-3; TRBD2 matches 7 bases. Germline CDR1 SNHLY, CDR2 FYNNEI. This CDR3 is 14 amino acids long. CDR3 sequence reads: CVSSSGLSTDTQYF. The CDR3 DNA reads as TGTGTCAGCAGTTCGGGACTAAGCACAGATACGCAGTATTTT. Complete variable domain (other parts from reference TRBV2 and TRBJ2-3): EPEVTQTPSHQVTQMGQEVILRCVPISNHLYFYWYRQILGQKVEFLVSFYNNEISEKSEIFDDQFSVERPDGSNFTLKIRSTKLEDSAMYFCVSSSGLSTDTQYFGPGTRLTVL.

This clonotype was found many times. The chain has TRBV15 and TRBJ2-1; tentatively, D is TRBD1 (5 bases). With 1 base removed from V and 2 bases from J, the gap between germline ends came to 6 bases. This CDR3 has 14 amino acids. Per the germline V gene, CDR1 is LNHNV and CDR2 is YYDKDF (reference sequence). The DNA for the CDR3 is TGTGCCACCAGCAGAGGACAGACCTACAATGAGCAGTTCTTC. Residues: CATSRGQTYNEQFF.

At least ten counts were recorded for this clonotype. The chain employs TRBV6-1 and TRBJ2-5, with 13 bases fitting TRBD2. The CDR3 runs 15 residues. Losses at the gene ends were 8 bases for V and 5 bases for J; bases not matched to a gene: 8. Germline CDR1 reads MNHNS; CDR2 reads SASEGT. The DNA of the CDR3 is TGTGCCAGCGATGGACTAGCGGGAGTTGAGGAGACCCAGTACTTC. This encodes CASDGLAGVEETQYF.

Comments on this clonotype: This may be a read error, as it is one base from a much larger clone. The chain combines TRBV9 with TRBJ2-3, with D uncertain. Per germline, CDR1 SGDLS and CDR2 YYNGEE. The CDR3 is made up of 15 amino acids. V was shortened by 3 bases and J by 2 bases, with 13 bases between the two germline ends. DNA of the CDR3: TGTGCCAGCAGCGGAGCTGGCTCCCCCACAGATACGCAGTATTTT. Translated: CASSGAGSPTDTQYF.

At least ten counts were recorded for this clonotype. V usage is TRBV15 and J usage is TRBJ2-3; D remains unclear. The V gene's germline CDR1 is LNHNV and CDR2 YYDKDF (reference sequence). This CDR3 region has 13 residues. Deletions cut 3 bases from V and 6 bases from J, with 10 bases between. The CDR3 DNA reads TGTGCCACCAGCAGGCCTCCTCGGGATACGCAGTATTTT. Its protein is CATSRPPRDTQYF. Full variable domain (missing parts from reference TRBV15 and TRBJ2-3): DAMVIQNPRYQVTQFGKPVTLSCSQTLNHNVMYWYQQKSSQAPKLLFHYYDKDFNNEADTPDNFQSRRPNTSFCFLDIRSPGLGDTAMYLCATSRPPRDTQYFGPGTRLTVL.

This clonotype has just one count. A much more abundant neighbour one base away suggests this may be a read error. The chain is built from TRBV24-1 and TRBJ2-1, with TRBD1 matching over 8 bases. V was pared by 12 bases and J by 5 bases, with 8 bases of the junction left unmatched. This CDR3 comprises 13 residues. Per the germline V gene, CDR1 is KGHDR and CDR2 is SFDVKD. DNA for the CDR3: TGTGCCCCCTTGGACAGGGCCCACAATGAGCAGTTCTTC. Translated, it gives CAPLDRAHNEQFF.

This clonotype was counted at least ten times. The rearrangement joins TRBV7-9 to TRBJ2-6; 9 bases align to TRBD1. The CDR3 has 18 residues. Per germline, CDR1 SEHNR and CDR2 FQNEAQ (reference sequence). Unmatched junction bases numbered 13, after V lost 7 bases and J lost 3 bases. CDR3 protein: CASTLTGGAMNGANVLTF. In DNA form, the CDR3 reads TGTGCCAGCACCCTAACAGGGGGCGCAATGAATGGGGCCAACGTCCTGACTTTC. Filled out from reference TRBV7-9 and TRBJ2-6, the complete variable domain reads DTGVSQNPRHKITKRGQNVTFRCDPISEHNRLYWYRQTLGQGPEFLTYFQNEAQLEKSRLLSDRFSAERPKGSFSTLEIQRTEQGDSAMYLCASTLTGGAMNGANVLTFGAGSRLTVL.

V gene TRBV4-3 combines with J gene TRBJ1-2; D unresolved. The length of the CDR3 is 15 residues. The germline V and J ends were trimmed by 1 base and 0 bases, with 9 bases remaining between them. Germline V lookup: CDR1 LGHNA, CDR2 YSLEER. CDR3 amino acids: CASSQVGHSNYGYTF. Here the CDR3 DNA reads TGCGCCAGCAGCCAAGTAGGTCACTCTAACTATGGCTACACCTTC.

This clonotype has at least ten counts. This chain links TRBV29-1 with TRBJ2-1; either TRBD1 or TRBD2 may supply D (5 bases each). V was pared by 1 base and J by 0 bases, with 16 bases between. Germline V gene sequence: CDR1 SQVTM, CDR2 ANQGSEA. CDR3 size: 17 residues. CDR3 nucleotide sequence: TGCAGCGTTGAAGGACGGGGCGGTCCGCCCTCCTACAATGAGCAGTTCTTC. Translating gives CSVEGRGGPPSYNEQFF.

This clonotype was seen just once. One base away lies a much larger clone, so this may be a sequencing read error. The chain has TRBV7-9 and TRBJ2-1; a weak D match, TRBD2 (6 bases). Germline values: CDR1 SEHNR, CDR2 FQNEAQ (reference sequence). The CDR3 runs to 15 residues. The CDR3 sequence: CASSYGGGNYNGQFF. The DNA of the CDR3 is TGTGCCAGCAGCTACGGTGGGGGGAACTACAATGGGCAGTTCTTC. The complete variable domain, with remaining parts taken from reference TRBV7-9 and TRBJ2-1, reads DTGVSQNPRHKITKRGQNVTFRCDPISEHNRLYWYRQTLGQGPEFLTYFQNEAQLEKSRLLSDRFSAERPKGSFSTLEIQRTEQGDSAMYLCASSYGGGNYNGQFFGPGTRLTVL.

The chain is built from TRBV3-1 and TRBJ1-1; 7 positions match TRBD1. V was clipped by 5 bases and J by 3 bases; unmatched bases: 9. This CDR3 comprises 15 residues. Per the germline V gene, CDR1 is LGHDT and CDR2 is YNNKEL (reference sequence). CDR3 nucleotides: TGTGCCAGCAGCTTCGTCAGGGGGTCCGACACTGAAGCTTTCTTT. Translated, it gives CASSFVRGSDTEAFF.

This chain connects TRBV6-2 or TRBV6-3 to TRBJ2-7, with unresolved D. The CDR3 totals 17 residues. Trimming shortened V by 6 bases and J by 0 bases, and 21 bases separated the two germline ends. Germline V lookup: CDR1 MNHEY, CDR2 SVGEGT. CDR3 region: CASSVASGSAYSYEQYF. The CDR3, as DNA: TGTGCCAGCAGCGTTGCCTCGGGTTCAGCCTACTCCTACGAGCAGTACTTC.

A note on this clonotype: A junction end diverges from the germline sequence, so it may reflect a read error. This chain uses TRBV5-1 with TRBJ1-1; D remains ambiguous. The CDR3 extends over 13 amino acids. CDR1 and CDR2 (germline): SGHRS, YFSETQ. CDR3 region: CASNLDANTEAFF. The CDR3 DNA reads as TGCGCCAGCAACTTGGATGCGAACACTGAAGCTTTCTTT.

The chain employs TRBV7-2 and TRBJ1-5; no clear D gene. Germline V gives CDR1 SGHTA, CDR2 FQGNSA. The CDR3 is 13 amino acids. Between the trimmed V and J ends, which lost 1 base and 9 bases, there was a span of 10 bases. CDR3 sequence reads: CASSLGAHRPQHF. In DNA, the CDR3 is TGTGCCAGCAGCTTAGGGGCTCATCGGCCCCAGCATTTT.

This clonotype was observed many times. The V gene is TRBV29-1, the J gene TRBJ2-6; unclear D gene. The ends were cut back, 0 bases at V and 0 bases at J, with 12 bases in the middle. This CDR3 is built from 17 residues. Germline V gene lookup returns CDR1 SQVTM and CDR2 ANQGSEA. CDR3 loop: CSVEEGSYDSGANVLTF. In DNA, the CDR3 is TGCAGCGTTGAAGAGGGTTCCTACGACTCTGGGGCCAACGTCCTGACTTTC.

At least ten counts were recorded for this clonotype. The J gene is TRBJ2-5, the V gene TRBV4-1; 8 bases fit TRBD2. Losses at the gene ends were 1 base for V and 10 bases for J; bases not matched to a gene: 11. The CDR3 extends over 15 amino acids. The germline gives CDR1 MGHRA, CDR2 YSYEKL. The CDR3, as DNA: TGCGCCAGCAGCCAAGTTAAGAACAGGGCGGGAGGCCAGTACTTC. Its translation: CASSQVKNRAGGQYF.